The rows below give T cell receptor beta chains drawn from one sample of a study of blood T cells in healthy people across ages. TCRdb redid the calling of the 5' RACE reads with MiXCR, one entry per CDR3 protein. The repertoire includes 1.2 million to 1.5 million distinct CDR3 sequences, approximately 59% of them detected once, and over 5.5% sits in the top ten. Material: blood. These receptors all stem from a man between 18 and 29 years old in good health. Each CDR3 is given with its conserved first and last residue. D genes are given only for firm matches. Some rows mark clone size as missing; the rest say once, few, many or name a class of expanded clone.

CDR3 protein: CASSPLVDSNQPQHF
CDR3 DNA: TGTGCCAGCAGTCCACTGGTGGATAGCAATCAGCCCCAGCATTTT
J gene: TRBJ1-5
clone size: -
V gene: TRBV28
D gene: -

CDR3 protein: CASSLALPYGVDEQYF
CDR3 DNA: TGTGCCAGCAGCTTAGCGCTCCCGTACGGGGTGGACGAGCAGTACTTC
J gene: TRBJ2-7
clone size: -
V gene: TRBV7-2
D gene: -

CDR3 protein: CASSEGREGKQYF
CDR3 DNA: TGTGCCAGCAGTGAGGGAAGGGAGGGAAAGCAGTACTTC
J gene: TRBJ2-4
clone size: -
V gene: TRBV6-1
D gene: TRBD2

CDR3 protein: CASSQDPGWYEQYF
CDR3 DNA: TGTGCCAGCAGCCAAGACCCAGGGTGGTACGAGCAGTACTTC
J gene: TRBJ2-7
clone size: few
V gene: TRBV3-1
D gene: -

CDR3 protein: CASSQDGSGGYNEQYF
CDR3 DNA: TGTGCCAGCAGCCAAGATGGGAGCGGGGGATACAATGAGCAGTACTTC
J gene: TRBJ2-7
clone size: -
V gene: TRBV3-1
D gene: TRBD2

CDR3 protein: CATSLLQGRGYEQYF
CDR3 DNA: TGTGCCACCAGCCTCCTCCAGGGCAGGGGCTACGAGCAGTACTTC
J gene: TRBJ2-7
clone size: -
V gene: TRBV15
D gene: -

CDR3 protein: CAISEVSNWREETQYF
CDR3 DNA: TGTGCCATCAGTGAAGTCAGTAATTGGCGGGAAGAGACCCAGTACTTC
J gene: TRBJ2-5
clone size: -
V gene: TRBV10-3
D gene: -

CDR3 protein: CASSFKDVDTGELFF
CDR3 DNA: TGTGCCAGCAGTTTCAAAGACGTGGACACCGGGGAGCTGTTTTTT
J gene: TRBJ2-2
clone size: -
V gene: TRBV6-6
D gene: -

CDR3 protein: CASSWPGTSGYNEQFF
CDR3 DNA: TGTGCCAGCAGCTGGCCGGGGACTAGCGGATACAATGAGCAGTTCTTC
J gene: TRBJ2-1
clone size: -
V gene: TRBV7-2
D gene: TRBD2

CDR3 protein: CASMLGNPDNEQFF
CDR3 DNA: TGCGCCAGCATGCTGGGAAATCCCGACAATGAGCAGTTCTTC
J gene: TRBJ2-1
clone size: few
V gene: TRBV5-1
D gene: -

CDR3 protein: CASSDTGPSGTPLHF
CDR3 DNA: TGTGCCAGCAGTGACACCGGGCCCAGTGGGACACCCCTCCACTTT
J gene: TRBJ1-6
clone size: -
V gene: TRBV6-5
D gene: -

CDR3 protein: CATSRDTPTRIDQFF
CDR3 DNA: TGTGCCACCAGCAGAGATACCCCTACCCGGATTGACCAGTTCTTC
J gene: TRBJ2-1
clone size: -
V gene: TRBV15
D gene: -

CDR3 protein: CASSPGQGAGRLFF
CDR3 DNA: TGTGCCAGCAGCCCGGGACAGGGGGCCGGGCGTTTGTTTTTT
J gene: TRBJ2-2
clone size: -
V gene: TRBV7-9
D gene: TRBD1

CDR3 protein: CASSGAINEQFF
CDR3 DNA: TGTGCCAGCAGTGGCGCTATCAATGAGCAGTTCTTC
J gene: TRBJ2-1
clone size: few
V gene: TRBV28
D gene: -

CDR3 protein: CASSEGWGGNEQYF
CDR3 DNA: TGTGCCAGCAGCGAGGGCTGGGGGGGCAACGAGCAGTACTTC
J gene: TRBJ2-7
clone size: -
V gene: TRBV9
D gene: -

CDR3 protein: CASSYSAYLTDTQYF
CDR3 DNA: TGTGCCAGCAGTTACTCCGCTTATCTCACAGATACGCAGTATTTT
J gene: TRBJ2-3
clone size: few
V gene: TRBV6-5
D gene: -

CDR3 protein: CASSQEGRYYEQYF
CDR3 DNA: TGTGCCAGCAGCCAAGAGGGCAGGTACTACGAGCAGTACTTC
J gene: TRBJ2-7
clone size: -
V gene: TRBV14
D gene: -

CDR3 protein: CAISESASPGGYTF
CDR3 DNA: TGTGCCATCAGTGAGTCTGCCAGTCCGGGTGGCTACACCTTC
J gene: TRBJ1-2
clone size: -
V gene: TRBV10-3
D gene: -

CDR3 protein: CASSYELDREGSGYTF
CDR3 DNA: TGTGCCAGCAGCTATGAGCTGGACCGGGAAGGTAGTGGCTACACCTTC
J gene: TRBJ1-2
clone size: -
V gene: TRBV13
D gene: -

CDR3 protein: CASSNLAGPTTDTQYF
CDR3 DNA: TGCGCCAGCAGTAACCTAGCGGGGCCCACCACAGATACGCAGTATTTT
J gene: TRBJ2-3
clone size: few
V gene: TRBV4-1
D gene: TRBD2

CDR3 protein: CASSRHTSYEQYF
CDR3 DNA: TGTGCCAGCAGTCGACATACTAGCTACGAGCAGTACTTC
J gene: TRBJ2-7
clone size: few
V gene: TRBV12-3/TRBV12-4
D gene: -

CDR3 protein: CASSTSWTGSYEQYF
CDR3 DNA: TGTGCCAGCAGTACCTCCTGGACAGGGTCCTACGAGCAGTACTTC
J gene: TRBJ2-7
clone size: -
V gene: TRBV6-2/TRBV6-3
D gene: TRBD1

CDR3 protein: CASSPPGLNTDTQYF
CDR3 DNA: TGTGCCAGCAGCCCACCGGGACTTAACACAGATACGCAGTATTTT
J gene: TRBJ2-3
clone size: -
V gene: TRBV3-1
D gene: -

CDR3 protein: CASSFAWGPGTGELFF
CDR3 DNA: TGCGCCAGCAGCTTTGCGTGGGGGCCGGGCACCGGGGAGCTGTTTTTT
J gene: TRBJ2-2
clone size: -
V gene: TRBV4-1
D gene: -

CDR3 protein: CASRLTGLGSYEQYF
CDR3 DNA: TGTGCCAGCAGGCTAACGGGGTTAGGGTCCTACGAGCAGTACTTC
J gene: TRBJ2-7
clone size: few
V gene: TRBV7-2
D gene: -